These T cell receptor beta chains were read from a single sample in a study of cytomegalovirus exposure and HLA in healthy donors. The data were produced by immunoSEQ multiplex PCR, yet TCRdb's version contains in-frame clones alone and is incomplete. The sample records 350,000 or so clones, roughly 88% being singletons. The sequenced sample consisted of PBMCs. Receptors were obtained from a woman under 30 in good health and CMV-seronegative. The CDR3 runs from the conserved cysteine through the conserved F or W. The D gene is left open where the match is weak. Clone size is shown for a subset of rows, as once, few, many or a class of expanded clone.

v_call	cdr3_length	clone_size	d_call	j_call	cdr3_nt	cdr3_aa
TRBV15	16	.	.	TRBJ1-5	TGTGCCACCAGCAGAGATGCGGGGTACAGCAATCAGCCCCAGCATTTT	CATSRDAGYSNQPQHF
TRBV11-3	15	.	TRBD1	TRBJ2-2	TGTGCCAGCAGCTTCACAGGGGGCGGCACCGGGGAGCTGTTTTTT	CASSFTGGGTGELFF
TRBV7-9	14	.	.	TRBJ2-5	TGTGCCAGCAGGACAGCGGGCGGAAAAGAGACCCAGTACTTC	CASRTAGGKETQYF
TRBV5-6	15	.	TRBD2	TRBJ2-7	TGTGCCAGCAGCTTGGAGACTAGCGGGAGTTCCGAGCAGTACTTC	CASSLETSGSSEQYF
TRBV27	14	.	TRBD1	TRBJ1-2	TGTGCCAGCAGTTTAACAGGGGCTAACTATGGCTACACCTTC	CASSLTGANYGYTF
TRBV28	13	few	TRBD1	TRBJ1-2	TGTGCCAGCAGGCGACAGGGGGCGAGGGGCTACACCTTC	CASRRQGARGYTF
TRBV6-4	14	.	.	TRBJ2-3	TGTGCCAGCAGTGAACAGCGGAGCACAGATACGCAGTATTTT	CASSEQRSTDTQYF
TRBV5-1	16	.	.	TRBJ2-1	TGCGCCAGCAGCTCCCTGGACGGAGCAGGGCAAAGTGAGCAGTTCTTC	CASSSLDGAGQSEQFF
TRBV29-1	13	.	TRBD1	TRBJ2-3	TGCAGCGTTGAGGGACAGAGGTTAGATACGCAGTATTTT	CSVEGQRLDTQYF
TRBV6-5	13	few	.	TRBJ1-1	TGTGCCAGCAGTCCCTTCGGGAACACTGAAGCTTTCTTT	CASSPFGNTEAFF
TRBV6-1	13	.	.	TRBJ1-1	TGTGCCAGTGTACAGGACCTGAACACTGAAGCTTTCTTT	CASVQDLNTEAFF
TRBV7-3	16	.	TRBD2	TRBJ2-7	TGTGCCAGCAGCTCTACCGGGACTAGCGGAGGATTAGAGCAGTACTTC	CASSSTGTSGGLEQYF
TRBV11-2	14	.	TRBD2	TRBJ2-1	TGTGCCAGCAGCCCGGGACTAGCGTTGGATGAGCAGTTCTTC	CASSPGLALDEQFF
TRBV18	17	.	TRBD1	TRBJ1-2	TGTGCCAGCTCACCTTCTCTAAGGACAGGGGAAGGGGGTGGCTACACCTTC	CASSPSLRTGEGGGYTF
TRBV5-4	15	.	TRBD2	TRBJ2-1	TGTGCCAGCAGCTTGGAGCGGGAGCCCCACAATGAGCAGTTCTTC	CASSLEREPHNEQFF
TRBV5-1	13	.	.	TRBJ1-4	TGCGCCAGCAGCCCCGCAACTAATGAAAAACTGTTTTTT	CASSPATNEKLFF
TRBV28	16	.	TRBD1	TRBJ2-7	TGTGCCAGCAGTTTACCGCCGGGGACAGGGGGCTACGAGCAGTACTTC	CASSLPPGTGGYEQYF
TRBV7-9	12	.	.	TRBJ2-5	TGTGCCAGCAGCAGAGCGGAAGAGACCCAGTACTTC	CASSRAEETQYF
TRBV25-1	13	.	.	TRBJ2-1	TGTGCCAGCCGGGGGGCAGCTTACAATGAGCAGTTCTTC	CASRGAAYNEQFF
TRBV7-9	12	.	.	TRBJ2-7	TGTGCCAGCACGGGGAACCCCAACGAGCAGTACTTC	CASTGNPNEQYF
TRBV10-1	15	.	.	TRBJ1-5	TGCGCCGGACAGACGGGGATCCTTAGCAATCAGCCCCAGCATTTT	CAGQTGILSNQPQHF
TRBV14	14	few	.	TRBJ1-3	TGTGCCAGCAGCCAGTGGACAACCGGAAACACCATATATTTT	CASSQWTTGNTIYF
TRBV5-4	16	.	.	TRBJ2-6	TGTGCCAGCAGCTTGGATCCGGGGGCTGGGGCCAACGTCCTGACTTTC	CASSLDPGAGANVLTF
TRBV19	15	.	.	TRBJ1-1	TGTGCCAGTAGTGCTAGGGGAACCATGAACACTGAAGCTTTCTTT	CASSARGTMNTEAFF
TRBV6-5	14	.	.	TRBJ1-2	TGTGCCAGCAGACCCAACGGGGGAGACTATGGCTACACCTTC	CASRPNGGDYGYTF
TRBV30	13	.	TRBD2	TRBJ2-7	TGTGCCTGGAGCCTTAGCGGGACCCACGAGCAGTACTTC	CAWSLSGTHEQYF
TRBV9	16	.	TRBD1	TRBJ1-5	TGTGCCAGCAGCGTATCCCGGACAGGGTTAAGTCAGCCCCAGCATTTT	CASSVSRTGLSQPQHF
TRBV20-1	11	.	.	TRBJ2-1	TGCAGTGCTGACACTAGAATTGAGCAGTTCTTC	CSADTRIEQFF
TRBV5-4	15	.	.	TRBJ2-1	TGTGCCAGCGGCCTCCCTGGTGGGGGCGGGAATGAGCAGTTCTTC	CASGLPGGGGNEQFF
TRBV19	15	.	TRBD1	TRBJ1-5	TGTGCCAGTAAACGACAGGGGGCGAGCAATCAGCCCCAGCATTTT	CASKRQGASNQPQHF
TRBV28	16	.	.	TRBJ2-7	TGTGCCAGCAGTCCCAGGCTAGCTTCCAAGCGGTACGAGCAGTACTTC	CASSPRLASKRYEQYF
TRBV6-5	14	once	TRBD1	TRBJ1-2	TGTGCCAGCAGACCCGGACAGGTCCTCTATGGCTACACCTTC	CASRPGQVLYGYTF
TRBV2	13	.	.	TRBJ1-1	TGTGCCAGCAGAGTGGCGGGGAACACTGAAGCTTTCTTT	CASRVAGNTEAFF